The 32 T cell receptor beta chains listed next were all sequenced from one sample in a study of T-cell memory formation after mild COVID-19. Using its own MiXCR run on the 5' RACE reads, TCRdb lists one record per CDR3 protein. The sample lists a few hundred thousand distinct CDR3 sequences; roughly 21% were seen once. Specimen: PBMCs or a T cell subset sorted from them (not recorded which). Receptors originate from an adult woman who had mild COVID-19 (a few samples of this study predate the infection). Cell type and time point are not known.

In its sample, this clonotype was seen a few times. V and J are TRBV5-1 and TRBJ2-1; 13 bases match TRBD2. CDR1 SGHRS and CDR2 YFSETQ come from the germline V gene. This CDR3 is 18 amino acids long. V was clipped by 4 bases and J by 4 bases; unmatched bases: 11. DNA of the CDR3: TGCGCCAGCAGCCCAAGGACTAGCGGGGGTATTGAATACAATGAGCAGTTCTTC. Its protein is CASSPRTSGGIEYNEQFF.

This clonotype was picked up many times. The genes are TRBV6-4 and TRBJ2-1, with 10 bases identical to TRBD2. The J segment lost 0 bases and the V segment lost 4 bases, leaving 0 bases of the junction unmatched. There are 15 residues in the CDR3. Germline CDR1 reads MRHNA; CDR2 reads SNTAGT. CDR3 coding DNA: TGTGCCAGCAGTGGGACTAGCGGCTCCTACAATGAGCAGTTCTTC. Its translation is CASSGTSGSYNEQFF.

The V and J genes are TRBV5-1 and TRBJ2-1; 10 nucleotides line up with TRBD2. The CDR3 has 15 residues. Germline lookup yields CDR1 SGHRS and CDR2 YFSETQ. Trimming removed 4 bases from V and 9 bases from J; junction bases left unmatched: 10. Written as DNA, the CDR3 is TGCGCCAGCAGCCAAAGCGGGGGGGCCTCGGGTGAGCAGTTCTTC. This encodes CASSQSGGASGEQFF.

This clonotype has just a few counts. The chain combines TRBV5-1 with TRBJ2-3; the D is unclear. The CDR3 contains 13 residues. V lost 5 bases and J 2 bases, leaving 9 bases between the germline ends. Germline-derived CDR1 and CDR2 are SGHRS and YFSETQ. The CDR3 spells CASRDGDTDTQYF. The DNA for the CDR3 is TGCGCCAGCAGAGATGGGGACACAGATACGCAGTATTTT.

The chain couples TRBV20-1 to TRBJ1-2; D perhaps matches TRBD1 (5 bases). V lost 0 bases, J lost 3 bases, and 14 bases lay in between. The CDR3 has 15 residues. Germline V gene data show CDR1 as DFQATT and CDR2 as SNEGSKA (reference sequence). CDR3 nucleotide sequence: TGCAGTGCTAGAGATCCGAGGGGTCGACACTATGGCTACACCTTC. This gives the protein CSARDPRGRHYGYTF.

This clonotype occurred many times. The chain has TRBV10-3 and TRBJ1-5; D ambiguous. This CDR3 spans 14 amino acids. Between the trimmed V and J ends, which lost 0 bases and 4 bases, there was a span of 7 bases. The germline gives CDR1 ENHRY, CDR2 SYGVKD. DNA of the CDR3: TGTGCCATCAGTGAGTCAGTGACTAATCAGCCCCAGCATTTT. This codes for CAISESVTNQPQHF.

This clonotype occurred a few times. The J gene is TRBJ2-5, the V gene TRBV5-4; 12 nucleotides agree with TRBD1. Trimming removed 5 bases from V and 4 bases from J; junction bases left unmatched: 6. The germline gives CDR1 SGHNT, CDR2 YYREEE (reference sequence). The CDR3 extends over 15 amino acids. CDR3 residues: CASRHGTGGVETQYF. DNA of the CDR3: TGTGCCAGCAGACACGGGACAGGGGGCGTAGAGACCCAGTACTTC.

This clonotype was observed a few times. V gene TRBV27 combines with J gene TRBJ2-3; tentative D call: TRBD2 (7 bases). The CDR3 contains 16 residues. The V and J ends lost 5 bases and 0 bases respectively, with 15 bases between them. Germline V gene sequence: CDR1 MNHEY, CDR2 SMNVEV (reference sequence). CDR3 residues: CASSQQGLSSTDTQYF. CDR3 sequence (DNA): TGTGCCAGCAGTCAACAGGGACTATCAAGCACAGATACGCAGTATTTT.

This rearrangement joins TRBV7-6 to TRBJ2-1, with TRBD2 identical over 7 bases. CDR1 SGHVS and CDR2 FNYEAQ come from the germline V gene. V shed 1 base and J 10 bases; nucleotides not matched to a gene: 13. The CDR3 contains 16 residues. The CDR3: CASSLGRERAYGEQFF. The DNA for the CDR3 is TGTGCCAGCAGCTTAGGGCGGGAGAGGGCCTACGGGGAGCAGTTCTTC.

This clonotype was seen a handful of times. The chain recombines TRBV5-1 with TRBJ1-2; D is unresolved. CDR1 SGHRS and CDR2 YFSETQ come from the germline V gene. Between the trimmed V and J ends, which lost 4 bases and 3 bases, there was a span of 10 bases. This CDR3 contains 13 residues. CDR3: CASSQVGDYGYTF. The CDR3 DNA reads as TGCGCCAGCAGCCAAGTCGGGGACTATGGCTACACCTTC.

This chain uses TRBV18 with TRBJ1-2; no clear D gene. This CDR3 comprises 16 residues. V gave up 1 base and J gave up 5 bases, with 17 bases separating them. Germline V gene lookup returns CDR1 KGHSH and CDR2 LQKENI. As DNA, the CDR3 is TGTGCCAGCTCACCACAGTCCGCAGGCGACCTTTATGGCTACACCTTC. Protein product: CASSPQSAGDLYGYTF.

The chain employs TRBV11-2 and TRBJ2-1, with a weak D call TRBD1 (5 bases). The V end was cut by 5 bases, the J end by 8 bases, with 16 bases between. This CDR3 spans 14 amino acids. The germline V gene encodes CDR1 SGHAT and CDR2 FQNNGV. The CDR3 here is CASSPTVSSYEQFF. The CDR3 nucleotides are TGTGCCAGCAGCCCGACAGTCTCTAGTTATGAGCAGTTCTTC. Supplemented by reference TRBV11-2 and TRBJ2-1, the full variable domain reads EAGVAQSPRYKIIEKRQSVAFWCNPISGHATLYWYQQILGQGPKLLIQFQNNGVVDDSQLPKDRFSAERLKGVDSTLKIQPAKLEDSAVYLCASSPTVSSYEQFFGPGTRLTVL.

The rearrangement uses TRBV29-1 and TRBJ2-7; a possible D gene is TRBD1 (5 bases). The germline V and J ends were trimmed by 4 bases and 6 bases, with 13 bases remaining between them. This CDR3 has 12 amino acids. The germline gives CDR1 SQVTM, CDR2 ANQGSEA. The CDR3 nucleotides are TGCAGCGTTGGTTACCAGGGTGGCGAGCAGTACTTC. Encoded protein: CSVGYQGGEQYF.

This CDR3 reads CATRDRGDTEAFF. The CDR3 region has the DNA TGTGCCACCAGGGACAGGGGGGACACTGAAGCTTTCTTT. The chain carries TRBV24-1 and TRBJ1-1; 10 bases line up with TRBD1. Germline V gene data show CDR1 as KGHDR and CDR2 as SFDVKD. The CDR3 runs to 13 residues. V was clipped by 7 bases and J by 3 bases; unmatched bases: 1.

This clonotype has more than one count but fewer than ten. Just one base apart from a much larger clone, this may be a read error. This chain joins TRBV18 and TRBJ2-3; 10 bases line up with TRBD2. The V gene's germline CDR1 is KGHSH and CDR2 LQKENI. Trimming removed 4 bases from V and 0 bases from J; junction bases left unmatched: 4. The CDR3 runs 16 residues. The CDR3 sequence: CASSHRTSGSTDTQYF. In DNA form, the CDR3 reads TGTGCCAGCTCACATCGGACTAGCGGAAGCACAGATACGCAGTATTTT.

This clonotype was seen a few times. The rearrangement links TRBV5-1 to TRBJ2-3, with a weak D call TRBD2 (6 bases). Germline V CDR1 and CDR2: SGHRS, YFSETQ. V was cut by 3 bases and J by 2 bases, with 16 bases left in between. The CDR3 has 16 amino acids. The CDR3 nucleotides are TGCGCCAGCAGCTCGTGGGGGGACCGGTACACAGATACGCAGTATTTT. This gives the protein CASSSWGDRYTDTQYF. The full variable domain, with the rest looked up from reference TRBV5-1 and TRBJ2-3, is KAGVTQTPRYLIKTRGQQVTLSCSPISGHRSVSWYQQTPGQGLQFLFEYFSETQRNKGNFPGRFSGRQFSNSRSEMNVSTLELGDSALYLCASSSWGDRYTDTQYFGPGTRLTVL.

This clonotype has a handful of counts. The V and J genes are TRBV20-1 and TRBJ2-5; D gene ambiguous. Trimming removed 2 bases at V and 0 bases at J, with 4 bases between. The CDR3 runs 12 residues. Germline assignment: CDR1 DFQATT and CDR2 SNEGSKA (reference sequence). In DNA form, the CDR3 reads TGCAGTGCTAGACGGAACCAAGAGACCCAGTACTTC. It encodes CSARRNQETQYF.

The table lists this clonotype with a few counts. This rearrangement joins TRBV7-9 to TRBJ1-5; unclear D gene. V was cut by 5 bases and J by 7 bases, with 9 bases left in between. Germline V gene sequence: CDR1 SEHNR, CDR2 FQNEAQ (reference sequence). CDR3 length equals 12 residues. The CDR3 region is CASSEAPQPQHF. The CDR3, as DNA: TGTGCCAGCAGCGAAGCACCCCAGCCCCAGCATTTT. The entire variable domain, with the rest obtained from reference TRBV7-9 and TRBJ1-5, is as follows: DTGVSQNPRHKITKRGQNVTFRCDPISEHNRLYWYRQTLGQGPEFLTYFQNEAQLEKSRLLSDRFSAERPKGSFSTLEIQRTEQGDSAMYLCASSEAPQPQHFGDGTRLSIL.

The chain uses TRBV7-9 and TRBJ2-6; TRBD2 matches at 12 bases. The V segment lost 11 bases and the J segment 0 bases; nucleotides outside the gene matches: 5. The CDR3 is made up of 16 amino acids. Germline CDR1 SEHNR, CDR2 FQNEAQ (reference sequence). CDR3 nucleotide sequence: TGTGCCTCCTTACTAGCGGGGGGCTCTGGGGCCAACGTCCTGACTTTC. The encoded protein is CASLLAGGSGANVLTF.

This clonotype appeared a few times. This rearrangement joins TRBV7-9 to TRBJ1-1, with a tentative D call TRBD1 (5 bases). The germline gives CDR1 SEHNR, CDR2 FQNEAQ (reference sequence). Trimming shortened V by 1 base and J by 1 base, and 10 bases separated the two germline ends. The CDR3 runs 15 residues. The chain's CDR3 is CASSLGRRENTEAFF. CDR3 DNA sequence: TGTGCCAGCAGCTTAGGCCGCAGGGAGAACACTGAAGCTTTCTTT.

The V call is TRBV11-1, the J call TRBJ2-5, with 7 bases matching TRBD2. Germline loops: CDR1 SGHAT, CDR2 FQDESV (reference sequence). The CDR3 has 14 residues. J was trimmed by 8 bases and V by 4 bases; bases with no gene match: 10. CDR3 protein: CASSSPAGVGTQYF. Here the CDR3 DNA reads TGTGCCAGCAGCTCCCCGGCGGGAGTAGGAACCCAGTACTTC.

This clonotype was detected only once. The rearrangement uses TRBV7-9 and TRBJ1-1; a weak D match, TRBD1 (5 bases). The germline V gene encodes CDR1 SEHNR and CDR2 FQNEAQ (reference sequence). The V gene lost 6 bases and the J gene lost 11 bases, with 16 bases spanning the gap. The CDR3 loop spans 12 amino acids. Written as DNA, the CDR3 is TGTGCCAGCAGACGTATCAGGGTCGGGGCTTTCTTT. Translated: CASRRIRVGAFF.

This clonotype was found a few times. The V and J genes are TRBV12-3 or TRBV12-4 and TRBJ1-1, with D maybe TRBD1 (5 bases). The CDR3 is 12 amino acids. Trimming stripped 5 bases from V and 8 bases from J, with 12 bases between. The CDR3 sequence: CASSPGRGEAFF. CDR3 coding DNA: TGTGCCAGCAGTCCTGGGCGGGGGGAAGCTTTCTTT.

This clonotype was detected a few times. The chain combines TRBV5-5 with TRBJ2-1; no firm D call. Germline V gives CDR1 SGHKS, CDR2 YYEKEE (reference sequence). This CDR3 is built from 13 residues. V gave up 4 bases and J gave up 6 bases, with 11 bases separating them. CDR3: CASSVSIFNEQFF. The CDR3, as DNA: TGTGCCAGCAGCGTCTCTATATTCAATGAGCAGTTCTTC. Full variable domain (outside the CDR3, taken from reference TRBV5-5 and TRBJ2-1): DAGVTQSPTHLIKTRGQQVTLRCSPISGHKSVSWYQQVLGQGPQFIFQYYEKEERGRGNFPDRFSARQFPNYSSELNVNALLLGDSALYLCASSVSIFNEQFFGPGTRLTVL.

The gene calls are TRBV20-1 and TRBJ2-3; TRBD2 aligns across 8 bases. Germline values: CDR1 DFQATT, CDR2 SNEGSKA (reference sequence). V lost 3 bases and J lost 5; bases outside the gene matches: 7. The CDR3 has 14 residues. CDR3 amino acids: CSASGGASGDTQYF. In nucleotides, the CDR3 is TGCAGTGCTAGCGGGGGGGCCTCCGGAGATACGCAGTATTTT.

This clonotype was counted between two and nine times. This rearrangement joins TRBV25-1 to TRBJ2-2, with unresolved D. The CDR3 covers 12 residues. The V and J ends lost 4 bases and 6 bases respectively, with 6 bases between them. Germline V gene sequence: CDR1 MGHDK, CDR2 SYGVNS. In DNA, the CDR3 is TGTGCCAGCAGTGTGCATGCCGGGGAGCTGTTTTTT. Translated: CASSVHAGELFF.

V usage is TRBV7-9 and J usage is TRBJ2-1; 7 bases map to TRBD1. The CDR3 totals 13 residues. The ends lost 2 bases at V and 6 bases at J; junction bases unmatched: 1. CDR1 and CDR2 (germline): SEHNR, FQNEAQ (reference sequence). The CDR3 bases are TGTGCCAGCAGCTTAAGACAGGGCAATGAGCAGTTCTTC. Its protein is CASSLRQGNEQFF.

This clonotype was recorded at least ten times. The CDR3 DNA reads as TGTGCCAGCAGCCAGGGACAGGGTCGGGAAAAACTGTTTTTT. Translated, it gives CASSQGQGREKLFF. The chain uses TRBV7-9 and TRBJ1-4; 9 bases are a match to TRBD1. Looked up from germline, CDR1 is SEHNR and CDR2 is FQNEAQ (reference sequence). The CDR3 totals 14 residues. With V trimmed by 5 bases and J by 8 bases, 6 bases remained unmatched.

The V gene is TRBV2, the J gene TRBJ2-2, with no clear D. Germline V gene sequence: CDR1 SNHLY, CDR2 FYNNEI. This CDR3 contains 13 residues. Trimming left V 4 bases short and J 1 base short, with 4 bases between. Written as DNA, the CDR3 is TGTGCCAGCAGTGTGATGAACACCGGGGAGCTGTTTTTT. Translation gives CASSVMNTGELFF. The whole variable domain, remainder taken from reference TRBV2 and TRBJ2-2, is EPEVTQTPSHQVTQMGQEVILRCVPISNHLYFYWYRQILGQKVEFLVSFYNNEISEKSEIFDDQFSVERPDGSNFTLKIRSTKLEDSAMYFCASSVMNTGELFFGEGSRLTVL.

This clonotype was seen more than once but under ten times. The CDR3 loop is CASSVTPRETQYF. The CDR3 nucleotides are TGTGCCAGTAGTGTTACCCCTCGCGAGACCCAGTACTTC. This chain uses TRBV19 with TRBJ2-5; D not certain. Germline V lookup: CDR1 LNHDA, CDR2 SQIVND (reference sequence). The CDR3 extends over 13 amino acids. Trimming removed 5 bases at V and 5 bases at J, with 12 bases between.

This clonotype was picked up a small number of times. This chain uses TRBV7-9 with TRBJ2-1; D remains ambiguous. The V and J ends lost 10 bases and 1 base respectively, with 17 bases between them. The CDR3 runs to 15 residues. CDR1 and CDR2 from the germline V gene are SEHNR and FQNEAQ (reference sequence). The CDR3 DNA sequence: TGTGCCACCGCCCGCAAAGTGGGTTCCTACAATGAGCAGTTCTTC. Its protein is CATARKVGSYNEQFF.

This clonotype was seen only a few times. The rearrangement links TRBV5-1 to TRBJ2-5, with no clear D. The length of the CDR3 is 13 residues. V dropped 5 bases and J dropped 5 bases, with 13 bases sitting between them. Germline V gene sequence: CDR1 SGHRS, CDR2 YFSETQ. This CDR3 is CASRNVRSETQYF. In nucleotides, the CDR3 is TGCGCCAGCAGAAATGTAAGGTCGGAGACCCAGTACTTC.